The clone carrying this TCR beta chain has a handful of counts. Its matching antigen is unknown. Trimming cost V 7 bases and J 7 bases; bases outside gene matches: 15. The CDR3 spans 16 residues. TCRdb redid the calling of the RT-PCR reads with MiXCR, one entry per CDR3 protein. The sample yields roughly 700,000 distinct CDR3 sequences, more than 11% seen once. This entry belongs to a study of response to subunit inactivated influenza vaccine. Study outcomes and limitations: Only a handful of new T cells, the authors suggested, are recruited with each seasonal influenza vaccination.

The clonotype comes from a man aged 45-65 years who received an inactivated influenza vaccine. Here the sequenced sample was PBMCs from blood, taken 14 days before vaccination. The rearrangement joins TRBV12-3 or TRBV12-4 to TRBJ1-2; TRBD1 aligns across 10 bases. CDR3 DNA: TGTGCCAGCACCCGCCGGGGGGACAGGGGATTACGTGGCTACACCTTC. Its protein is CASTRRGDRGLRGYTF.